The 5 T cell receptor beta chains below all came from one sample that was sequenced in a study of blood T cell repertoires in COVID-19 (TCRdb year 2020). The library was generated by the immunoSEQ multiplex PCR assay. TCRdb re-hosts the immuneACCESS table, in-frame sequences only. Its copies lack some clones; in the studies checked, an unresolved V gene accounts for under half of them, and the cause for the rest is not known. This sample comprises approximately 110,000 clones, around 78% of them detected only once. The leading ten clones occupy approximately 18% of the sample. The sequenced material came from peripheral blood. These receptors all stem from a woman in her sixties with acute or convalescent COVID-19.

The J gene is TRBJ1-1, the V gene TRBV6-5, with 8 positions matching TRBD1. This CDR3 has 16 amino acids. Germline CDR1 and CDR2: MNHEY and SVGAGI. The J segment lost 4 bases and the V segment lost 2 bases, leaving 9 bases of the junction unmatched. The CDR3 DNA sequence: TGTGCCAGCAGTTACGAAAGGACAGGGATTGGCACTGAAGCTTTCTTT. Translating it yields CASSYERTGIGTEAFF.

J is TRBJ1-1 and V is TRBV28, with D possibly matching TRBD1 (5 bases). CDR3 length: 16 amino acids. Trimming pared 3 bases from V and 3 bases from J, leaving 17 bases between. Germline lookup yields CDR1 MDHEN and CDR2 SYDVKM. The CDR3 sequence: CASSLGTRGEDTEAFF. DNA for the CDR3: TGTGCCAGCAGTTTGGGGACCCGGGGGGAGGACACTGAAGCTTTCTTT.

This clone was detected a few times. The genes are TRBV30 and TRBJ2-1; D possibly corresponds to TRBD1 (8 bases). Trimming took off 3 bases at V and 4 bases at J, with 16 bases between the two ends. This CDR3 comprises 15 residues. Germline CDR1 and CDR2: GTSNPN and SVGIG (reference sequence). CDR3 sequence reads: CAWRRTGGGYNEQFF. CDR3 nucleotides: TGTGCCTGGAGGAGAACAGGGGGGGGATACAATGAGCAGTTCTTC.

About this clone itself: The same CDR3 arises from other DNA sequences in this sample as well. V is TRBV28 and J is TRBJ1-5; perhaps TRBD1 as D (5 bases). The CDR3 has 14 amino acids. The V end lost 1 base, the J end lost 4 bases, and 8 bases lay between the germline ends. Looked up from germline, CDR1 is MDHEN and CDR2 is SYDVKM. This chain's CDR3 is CASSLSGGNQPQHF. The DNA of the CDR3 is TGTGCCAGCAGTTTATCGGGGGGGAATCAGCCCCAGCATTTT.

The chain combines TRBV27 with TRBJ1-5; D unresolved. CDR3 length: 13 residues. Germline V gives CDR1 MNHEY, CDR2 SMNVEV (reference sequence). V shed 5 bases and J shed 8 bases, with 13 bases lying between them. CDR3 sequence (DNA): TGTGCCAGCAGTGCCCGGACTGGGGAGCCCCAGCATTTT. This sequence encodes CASSARTGEPQHF.